The clone carrying this T cell receptor (beta chain) was seen a handful of times. What it binds is unknown. TCRdb processed the 5' RACE reads anew with MiXCR; each CDR3 protein has one entry. The sample carries tens of thousands of distinct CDR3 sequences, around 7.1% recorded once. This specimen comes from a study of T cells after yellow fever vaccination. General observations from the study: Reappearing after the booster were most of the clones from primary vaccination (about 96% CD4, approximately 89% CD8).

CDR1 and CDR2 from the germline V gene are LGHDT and YNNKEL (reference sequence). The junction had 3 bases not matched to a gene; V was cut back by 0 bases and J by 0 bases. The CDR3 totals 17 residues. The origin of this receptor is a man aged 18 to 35 who received the YFV17D yellow fever vaccine. The chain joins TRBV3-1 to TRBJ2-2; 8 bases map to TRBD2. Specimen: CD8+ T cells sorted from PBMCs, collected less than 11 days after the first yellow fever vaccination. CDR3 region: CASSQDEAGANTGELFF. CDR3 nucleotides: TGTGCCAGCAGCCAAGATGAAGCGGGGGCGAACACCGGGGAGCTGTTTTTT. The entire variable domain, with the rest obtained from reference TRBV3-1 and TRBJ2-2, is as follows: DTAVSQTPKYLVTQMGNDKSIKCEQNLGHDTMYWYKQDSKKFLKIMFSYNNKELIINETVPNRFSPKSPDKAHLNLHINSLELGDSAVYFCASSQDEAGANTGELFFGEGSRLTVL.